This TCR beta chain stems from a study of response to subunit inactivated influenza vaccine. Overall study findings and caveats: Few new T cells, the authors suggested, are recruited by each seasonal influenza vaccination.

CDR3 length: 12 residues. V was shortened by 11 bases and J by 0 bases, with 10 bases between the two germline ends. TCRdb used MiXCR to reprocess the RT-PCR reads, holding one entry per CDR3 protein. The sample has 500,000 to 600,000 distinct CDR3 sequences; under 15% are singletons. This clonotype was seen a few times. The antigen is not known. This rearrangement joins TRBV12-3 or TRBV12-4 to TRBJ2-5, with D possibly matching TRBD2 (5 bases). The sequencing here drew on PBMCs from blood, taken 45 days after vaccination. The TCR originated in a man aged 45-60 years who received an inactivated influenza vaccine. The CDR3 sequence: CASGDYQETQYF. The CDR3 nucleotides read TGTGCCTCCGGGGATTACCAAGAGACCCAGTACTTC.